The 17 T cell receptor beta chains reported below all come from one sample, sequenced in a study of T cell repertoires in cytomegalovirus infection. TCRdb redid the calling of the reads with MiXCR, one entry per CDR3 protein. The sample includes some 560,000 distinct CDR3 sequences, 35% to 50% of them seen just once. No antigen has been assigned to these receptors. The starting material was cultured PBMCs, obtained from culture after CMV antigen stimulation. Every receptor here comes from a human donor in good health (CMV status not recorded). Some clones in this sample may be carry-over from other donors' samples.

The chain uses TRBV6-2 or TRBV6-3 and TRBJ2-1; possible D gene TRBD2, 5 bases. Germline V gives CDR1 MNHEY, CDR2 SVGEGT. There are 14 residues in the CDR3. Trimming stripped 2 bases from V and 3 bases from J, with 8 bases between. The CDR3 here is CASSYMAGYNEQFF. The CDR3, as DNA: TGTGCCAGCAGTTACATGGCGGGCTACAATGAGCAGTTCTTC.

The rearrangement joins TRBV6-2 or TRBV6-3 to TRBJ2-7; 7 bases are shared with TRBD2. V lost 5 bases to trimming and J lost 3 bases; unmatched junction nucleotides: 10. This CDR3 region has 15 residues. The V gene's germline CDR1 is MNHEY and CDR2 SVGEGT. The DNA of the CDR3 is TGTGCCAGCAGTAACCCGGCTAGCGGAGGCTACGAGCAGTACTTC. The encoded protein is CASSNPASGGYEQYF.

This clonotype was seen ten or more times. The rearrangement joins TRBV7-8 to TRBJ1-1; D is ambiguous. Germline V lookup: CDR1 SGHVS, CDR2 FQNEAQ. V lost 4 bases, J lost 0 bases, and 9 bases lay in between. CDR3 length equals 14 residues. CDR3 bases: TGTGCCAGCAGCTCCAGCAGCATGAACACTGAAGCTTTCTTT. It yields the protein CASSSSSMNTEAFF.

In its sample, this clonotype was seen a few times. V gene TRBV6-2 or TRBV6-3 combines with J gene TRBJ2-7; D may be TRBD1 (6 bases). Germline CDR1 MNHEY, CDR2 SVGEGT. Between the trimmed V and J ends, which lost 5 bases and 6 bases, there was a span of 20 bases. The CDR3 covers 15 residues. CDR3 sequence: CASSGQTRRYLEQYF. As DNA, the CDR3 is TGTGCCAGCAGTGGACAGACCCGGCGGTATCTCGAGCAGTACTTC.

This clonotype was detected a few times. For the CDR3, the DNA is TGTGCCAGCAGCTTAGTGGTGGAGAAAGAGACCCAGTACTTC. Protein sequence: CASSLVVEKETQYF. The chain joins TRBV7-6 to TRBJ2-5; D gene ambiguous. Germline-derived CDR1 and CDR2 are SGHVS and FNYEAQ. V lost 1 base, J lost 3 bases, and 9 bases lay in between. The CDR3 runs 14 residues. Full variable domain (missing parts from reference TRBV7-6 and TRBJ2-5): GAGVSQSPRYKVTKRGQDVALRCDPISGHVSLYWYRQALGQGPEFLTYFNYEAQQDKSGLPNDRFSAERPEGSISTLTIQRTEQRDSAMYRCASSLVVEKETQYFGPGTRLLVL.

CDR3 sequence: CASKNLQGSEQFF. CDR3 DNA: TGTGCCAGCAAAAACCTTCAGGGGAGTGAGCAGTTCTTC. This chain connects TRBV6-6 to TRBJ2-1; weak D call: TRBD1 (6 bases). The germline CDR1 and CDR2 sequences are MNHNY and SVGAGI (reference sequence). This CDR3 has 13 residues. The V end was cut by 7 bases, the J end by 9 bases, with 16 bases between.

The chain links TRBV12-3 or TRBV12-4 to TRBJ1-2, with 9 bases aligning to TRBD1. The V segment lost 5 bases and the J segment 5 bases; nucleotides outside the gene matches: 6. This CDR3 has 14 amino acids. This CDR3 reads CASSQTGGGYGYTF. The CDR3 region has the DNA TGTGCCAGCAGTCAAACAGGGGGCGGGTATGGCTACACCTTC.

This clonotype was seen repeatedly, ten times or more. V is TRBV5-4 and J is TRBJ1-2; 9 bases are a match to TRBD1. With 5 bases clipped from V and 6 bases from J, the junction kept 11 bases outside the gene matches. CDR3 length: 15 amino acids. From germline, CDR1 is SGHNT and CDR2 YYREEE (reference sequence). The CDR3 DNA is TGTGCCAGCAGATCTCCGGGACAGGGTTTGCATGGCTACACCTTC. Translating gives CASRSPGQGLHGYTF.

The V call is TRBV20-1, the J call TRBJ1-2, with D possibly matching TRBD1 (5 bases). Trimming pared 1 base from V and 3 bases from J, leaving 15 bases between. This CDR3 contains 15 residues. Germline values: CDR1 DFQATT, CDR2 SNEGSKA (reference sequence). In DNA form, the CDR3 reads TGCAGTGCTAGAGCAACCCTACAGGAATACTATGGCTACACCTTC. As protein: CSARATLQEYYGYTF.

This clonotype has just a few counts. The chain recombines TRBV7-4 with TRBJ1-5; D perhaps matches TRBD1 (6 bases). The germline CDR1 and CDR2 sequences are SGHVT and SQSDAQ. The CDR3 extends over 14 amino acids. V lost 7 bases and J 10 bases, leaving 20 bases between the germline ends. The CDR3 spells CASTAGRGPSPQHF. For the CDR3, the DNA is TGTGCCAGCACCGCCGGCAGGGGCCCTTCTCCCCAGCATTTT.

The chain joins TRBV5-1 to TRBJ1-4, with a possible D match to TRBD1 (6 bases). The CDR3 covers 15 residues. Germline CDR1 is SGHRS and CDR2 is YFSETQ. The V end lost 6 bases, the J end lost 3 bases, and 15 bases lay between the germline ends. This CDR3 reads CASTLGAAPNEKLFF. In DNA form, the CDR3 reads TGCGCCAGCACTCTGGGGGCCGCGCCTAATGAAAAACTGTTTTTT.

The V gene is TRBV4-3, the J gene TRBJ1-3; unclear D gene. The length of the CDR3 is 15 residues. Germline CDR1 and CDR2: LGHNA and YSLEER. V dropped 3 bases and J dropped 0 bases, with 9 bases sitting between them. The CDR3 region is CASSQQQYSGNTIYF. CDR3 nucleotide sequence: TGCGCCAGCAGCCAGCAACAGTACTCTGGAAACACCATATATTTT.

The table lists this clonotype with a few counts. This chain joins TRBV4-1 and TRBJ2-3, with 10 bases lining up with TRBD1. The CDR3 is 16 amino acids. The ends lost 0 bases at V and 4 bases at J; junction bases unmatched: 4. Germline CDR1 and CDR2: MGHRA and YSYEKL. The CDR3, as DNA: TGCGCCAGCAGCCAAGAAGGGGACAGGGGCCCAGATACGCAGTATTTT. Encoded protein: CASSQEGDRGPDTQYF.

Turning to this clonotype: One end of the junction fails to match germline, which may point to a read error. CDR3 protein: CSARGGTVPTDAQYF. Here the CDR3 DNA reads TGCAGCGCCAGGGGGGGGACAGTACCCACAGATGCGCAGTATTTT. The chain joins TRBV29-1 to TRBJ2-3, with D possibly called TRBD1 or TRBD2 (7 bases each). Germline-derived CDR1 and CDR2 are SQVTM and ANQGSEA. The CDR3 length is 15 residues.

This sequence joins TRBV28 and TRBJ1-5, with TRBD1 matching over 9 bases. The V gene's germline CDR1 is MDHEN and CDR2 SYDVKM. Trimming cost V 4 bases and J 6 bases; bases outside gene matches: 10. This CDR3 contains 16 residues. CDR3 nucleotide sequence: TGTGCCAGCAGTTCAGCCGGACAGGGGAGAAGTCAGCCCCAGCATTTT. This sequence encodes CASSSAGQGRSQPQHF.

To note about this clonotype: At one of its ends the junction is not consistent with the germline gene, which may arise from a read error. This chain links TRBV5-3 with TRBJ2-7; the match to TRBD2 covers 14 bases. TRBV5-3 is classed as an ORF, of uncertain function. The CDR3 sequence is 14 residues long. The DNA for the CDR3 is TGTGCCAGCAGCTTGACTAGCGGGAGGGTCGAGCAGTACTTC. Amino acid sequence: CASSLTSGRVEQYF.

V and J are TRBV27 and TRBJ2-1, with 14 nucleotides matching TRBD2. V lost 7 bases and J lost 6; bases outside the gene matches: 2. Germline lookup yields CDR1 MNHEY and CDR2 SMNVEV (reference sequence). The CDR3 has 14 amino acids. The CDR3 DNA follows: TGTGCCAGCATAGGGACTAGCGGGAGCAATGAGCAGTTCTTC. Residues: CASIGTSGSNEQFF.